These T cell receptor beta chains were read from a single sample in a study of T cell changes during pregnancy in multiple sclerosis. Here immunoSEQ multiplex PCR was the method, and the copy in TCRdb shows in-frame clones only, minus some. The table includes under 80,000 clones, 85% to 95% detected once. Sequencing was performed on peripheral blood, taken before pregnancy. The source of these receptors is a female donor with multiple sclerosis, enrolled in a pregnancy study. Each CDR3 is given with its conserved first and last residue. Fields, in order: D gene, clone size, V gene, J gene, CDR3 DNA, CDR3 protein. A D gene is named only where the DNA matches it firmly. Clone size is stated in some rows and not others, as once, few, many or a class when expanded.

D gene: TRBD1
clone size: NA
V gene: TRBV7-9
J gene: TRBJ2-5
CDR3 DNA: TGTGCCAGCAGTTTGAAGGGGACAGGGGAGCAGTACTTC
CDR3 protein: CASSLKGTGEQYF

D gene: NA
clone size: NA
V gene: TRBV18
J gene: TRBJ1-1
CDR3 DNA: TGTGCCAGCTCACCATCGCGGCGAATGAACACTGAAGCTTTCTTT
CDR3 protein: CASSPSRRMNTEAFF

D gene: NA
clone size: once
V gene: TRBV7-2
J gene: TRBJ1-1
CDR3 DNA: TGTGCCAGCAGCTTATTAAGGGAGGGCACTGAAGCTTTCTTT
CDR3 protein: CASSLLREGTEAFF

D gene: NA
clone size: NA
V gene: TRBV11-3
J gene: TRBJ2-7
CDR3 DNA: TGTGCCAGCAGCGGGCGTCTATCCTACGAGCAGTACTTC
CDR3 protein: CASSGRLSYEQYF

D gene: NA
clone size: NA
V gene: TRBV4-3
J gene: TRBJ1-1
CDR3 DNA: TGCGCCAGCAGCCAAGTAAGGGGGATGAACACTGAAGCTTTCTTT
CDR3 protein: CASSQVRGMNTEAFF

D gene: NA
clone size: NA
V gene: TRBV9
J gene: TRBJ2-3
CDR3 DNA: TGTGCCAGCAGCTCCTACACAGATACGCAGTATTTT
CDR3 protein: CASSSYTDTQYF

D gene: TRBD1
clone size: NA
V gene: TRBV10-3
J gene: TRBJ1-3
CDR3 DNA: TGTGCCATCAGTGAAGTTAACCCAACTTCTATTCACGACAGGGGGCCCAACACCATATATTTT
CDR3 protein: CAISEVNPTSIHDRGPNTIYF

D gene: NA
clone size: NA
V gene: TRBV29-1
J gene: TRBJ2-3
CDR3 DNA: TGCAGCGTCCTTAGCGGAAACACAGATACGCAGTATTTT
CDR3 protein: CSVLSGNTDTQYF

D gene: TRBD2
clone size: NA
V gene: TRBV19
J gene: TRBJ2-1
CDR3 DNA: TGTGCCACCCGAGCGGGAGGGACCTACAATGAGCAGTTCTTC
CDR3 protein: CATRAGGTYNEQFF

D gene: NA
clone size: NA
V gene: TRBV19
J gene: TRBJ2-1
CDR3 DNA: TGTGCCAGTAGTATTGAGAGTGAGGATGAGCAGTTCTTC
CDR3 protein: CASSIESEDEQFF